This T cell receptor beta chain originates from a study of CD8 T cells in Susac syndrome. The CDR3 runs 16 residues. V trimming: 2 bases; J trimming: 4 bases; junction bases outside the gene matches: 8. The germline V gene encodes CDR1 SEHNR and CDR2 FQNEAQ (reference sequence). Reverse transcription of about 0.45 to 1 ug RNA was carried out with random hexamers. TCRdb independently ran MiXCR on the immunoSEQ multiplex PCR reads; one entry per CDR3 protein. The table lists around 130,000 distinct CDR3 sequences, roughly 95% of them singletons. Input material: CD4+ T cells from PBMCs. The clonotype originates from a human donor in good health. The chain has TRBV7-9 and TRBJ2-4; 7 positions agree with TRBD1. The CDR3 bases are TGTGCCAGCAGCTTATTCGGGACAGAGACGAAAAACATTCAGTACTTC. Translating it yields CASSLFGTETKNIQYF.